Each of the 9 T cell receptor beta chains below was sequenced from the same sample in a study of blood T cell repertoires in COVID-19. Sequencing used immunoSEQ multiplex PCR; TCRdb keeps in-frame clones, though not all of them. The top ten clones hold 1.5% to 2% of a sample with some 250,000 clones, over 75% of them seen once. Sequenced: PBMCs or T cells enriched from blood (not recorded which). The receptors were sampled from a woman in her fifties or sixties who had recovered from COVID-19.

This chain connects TRBV6-1 to TRBJ1-1; D gene unclear. Germline CDR1 is MNHNS and CDR2 is SASEGT. The CDR3 totals 11 residues. Trimming stripped 2 bases from V and 8 bases from J, with 6 bases between. Here the CDR3 DNA reads TGTGCCAGCAGTGAACCTTTCGAAGCTTTCTTT. It specifies CASSEPFEAFF.

The DNA of the CDR3 is TGTGCCAGCAGCTACGGGACAGGGACCTACAATGAGCAGTTCTTC. Protein product: CASSYGTGTYNEQFF. The rearrangement links TRBV13 to TRBJ2-1; 9 bases match TRBD1. Germline CDR1 reads PRHDT; CDR2 reads FYEKMQ (reference sequence). The V segment lost 4 bases and the J segment 2 bases; nucleotides outside the gene matches: 3. This CDR3 is built from 15 residues.

The J gene is TRBJ2-1, the V gene TRBV9, with 7 bases lining up with TRBD1. Trimming cost V 0 bases and J 4 bases; bases outside gene matches: 7. In germline, CDR1 is SGDLS, CDR2 YYNGEE. There are 16 residues in the CDR3. The CDR3 bases are TGTGCCAGCAGCGTAGGATCGGGACAGATATACAATGAGCAGTTCTTC. Protein: CASSVGSGQIYNEQFF.

The chain is built from TRBV6-1 and TRBJ2-7, with D possibly being TRBD2 (7 bases). CDR1 and CDR2 from the germline V gene are MNHNS and SASEGT. V lost 2 bases and J 3 bases, leaving 14 bases between the germline ends. The CDR3 has 15 residues. Here the CDR3 DNA reads TGTGCCAGCAGTGAATGGGGAGGGGGGGGCTACGAGCAGTACTTC. It encodes CASSEWGGGGYEQYF.

A word on this clone: The sample carries other DNA sequences with the same CDR3. This chain connects TRBV12-3 or TRBV12-4 to TRBJ1-6; D gene uncertain. This CDR3 comprises 12 residues. The V and J ends lost 3 bases and 8 bases respectively, with 5 bases between them. In DNA, the CDR3 is TGTGCCAGCAGTTTTACGGATTCACCCCTCCACTTT. This encodes CASSFTDSPLHF.

CDR3 sequence (DNA): TGTGCCAGCAGTGAATCGCGGCAGGGGAATTCACCCCTCCACTTT. Amino acid sequence: CASSESRQGNSPLHF. This chain uses TRBV2 with TRBJ1-6; TRBD1 might be the D (6 bases). Trimming removed 2 bases at V and 7 bases at J, with 12 bases between. Per germline, CDR1 SNHLY and CDR2 FYNNEI. This CDR3 has 15 amino acids.

The rearrangement joins TRBV10-3 to TRBJ1-2, with 11 bases aligning to TRBD1. Germline V CDR1 and CDR2: ENHRY, SYGVKD. The V gene end was trimmed by 5 bases and the J gene end by 8 bases; junction bases not matched to a gene: 10. CDR3 length: 15 amino acids. The CDR3 bases are TGTGCCATCAGTAATCATGGACAGGGGGCTGAAGGCTACACCTTC. Residues: CAISNHGQGAEGYTF.

The V gene is TRBV7-9, the J gene TRBJ2-3; possible D gene TRBD1, 6 bases. The CDR3 runs 13 residues. Trimming took 6 bases from V and 7 from J, leaving 14 bases between them. Germline CDR1 reads SEHNR; CDR2 reads FQNEAQ (reference sequence). The CDR3 coding sequence is TGTGCCAGCAGGCCCCGGACAGTGAATACGCAGTATTTT. It is translated as CASRPRTVNTQYF.

The CDR3 loop reads CASSLDSSGNTIYF. CDR3 nucleotide sequence: TGTGCCAGCAGCCTGGACTCTTCTGGAAACACCATATATTTT. This chain connects TRBV5-4 to TRBJ1-3; D is ambiguous. The CDR3 runs 14 residues. The ends were cut back, 4 bases at V and 1 base at J, with 9 bases in the middle. The germline V gene encodes CDR1 SGHNT and CDR2 YYREEE (reference sequence).